Listed here are 32 T cell receptor beta chains from one sample, sequenced in a study of T cells after yellow fever vaccination. TCRdb fed the 5' RACE reads into MiXCR, producing one record per CDR3 protein. The sample has about 580,000 distinct CDR3 sequences, less than 20% seen once. The sequencing used PBMCs, collected about 5 days after the first yellow fever vaccination. Source of these receptors: a man aged 18 to 30 who received the YFV17D yellow fever vaccine.

J is TRBJ2-1 and V is TRBV5-4; D is perhaps TRBD2 (6 bases). Germline V gene sequence: CDR1 SGHNT, CDR2 YYREEE (reference sequence). V was cut by 3 bases and J by 1 base, with 17 bases left in between. The CDR3 extends over 17 amino acids. The CDR3 loop reads CASSSRPGTLSYNEQFF. As DNA, the CDR3 is TGTGCCAGCAGCTCTCGCCCCGGGACTTTGTCCTACAATGAGCAGTTCTTC.

This clonotype was observed a handful of times. In DNA form, the CDR3 reads TGCAGTGCTCCGGGACAGGGATTGGACGAGCAGTACTTC. This gives the protein CSAPGQGLDEQYF. This chain joins TRBV20-1 and TRBJ2-7, with TRBD1 matching over 9 bases. The CDR3 runs to 13 residues. V shed 5 bases, J shed 5 bases, and the junction held 7 bases outside the gene matches. CDR1 is DFQATT and CDR2 is SNEGSKA in the germline V gene (reference sequence).

This clonotype was found a few times. This chain uses TRBV5-1 with TRBJ2-5; D is tentatively TRBD1 or TRBD2 (6 bases each). Trimming stripped 4 bases from V and 5 bases from J, with 18 bases between. CDR1 SGHRS and CDR2 YFSETQ come from the germline V gene. The length of the CDR3 is 15 residues. CDR3 sequence (DNA): TGCGCCAGCAGCCCCCAAGGTCGGGGGCTGGAGACCCAGTACTTC. Residues: CASSPQGRGLETQYF.

In its sample, this clonotype was seen a few times. The gene calls are TRBV7-9 and TRBJ1-1; D is uncertain. The CDR3 consists of 12 residues. Germline V gene data show CDR1 as SEHNR and CDR2 as FQNEAQ (reference sequence). Trimming pared 1 base from V and 8 bases from J, leaving 8 bases between. The chain's CDR3 is CASSLVDLEAFF. The CDR3 nucleotides read TGTGCCAGCAGCTTAGTGGACCTGGAAGCTTTCTTT. The full variable domain, its missing parts supplied by reference TRBV7-9 and TRBJ1-1, is DTGVSQNPRHKITKRGQNVTFRCDPISEHNRLYWYRQTLGQGPEFLTYFQNEAQLEKSRLLSDRFSAERPKGSFSTLEIQRTEQGDSAMYLCASSLVDLEAFFGQGTRLTVV.

Only a few counts were recorded for this clonotype. The chain combines TRBV6-1 with TRBJ2-5, with a weak D call TRBD1 (7 bases). V dropped 2 bases and J dropped 4 bases, with 14 bases sitting between them. This CDR3 is built from 15 residues. Germline loops: CDR1 MNHNS, CDR2 SASEGT. Written as DNA, the CDR3 is TGTGCCAGCAGTGAACTCGGAGGGGGCGTAGAGACCCAGTACTTC. This sequence encodes CASSELGGGVETQYF.

The chain employs TRBV18 and TRBJ2-2; either TRBD1 or TRBD2 may fit D (6 bases each). The CDR3 sequence is 16 residues long. Germline values: CDR1 KGHSH, CDR2 LQKENI. The V end lost 6 bases, the J end lost 0 bases, and 14 bases lay between the germline ends. The CDR3, as DNA: TGTGCCAGCTCTATACAAGGGGGGCCGAACACCGGGGAGCTGTTTTTT. Protein: CASSIQGGPNTGELFF.

This chain joins TRBV5-1 and TRBJ1-6; tentative D call: TRBD1 (5 bases). Germline CDR1 is SGHRS and CDR2 is YFSETQ. The CDR3 runs to 14 residues. Trimming removed 6 bases from V and 10 bases from J, with 17 bases in between. CDR3 loop: CASTDGGRVSPLHF. CDR3 coding DNA: TGCGCCAGCACCGACGGGGGTAGGGTGTCACCCCTCCACTTT.

The CDR3 region is CASSRGGTPDPNYGYTF. The DNA of the CDR3 is TGTGCCAGCAGCAGGGGCGGGACACCCGATCCTAACTATGGCTACACCTTC. This chain connects TRBV5-4 to TRBJ1-2; a possible D gene is TRBD1 (6 bases). Trimming cost V 4 bases and J 0 bases, with 19 bases left between them. Germline-derived CDR1 and CDR2 are SGHNT and YYREEE (reference sequence). This CDR3 has 17 amino acids.

V gene TRBV6-2 or TRBV6-3 combines with J gene TRBJ2-7; no definite D call. CDR3 length: 11 residues. Deletions cut 8 bases from V and 3 bases from J, with 8 bases between. Per the germline V gene, CDR1 is MNHEY and CDR2 is SVGEGT. CDR3: CASAVRYEQYV. The CDR3 bases are TGTGCCAGCGCGGTCCGCTACGAGCAGTACGTC.

The gene calls are TRBV6-2 or TRBV6-3 and TRBJ2-2; D is possibly TRBD2 (6 bases). Germline lookup yields CDR1 MNHEY and CDR2 SVGEGT. This CDR3 region has 14 residues. Trimming shortened V by 2 bases and J by 10 bases, and 14 bases separated the two germline ends. The CDR3 sequence: CASSYRLEGTELFF. The CDR3 DNA reads TGTGCCAGCAGTTACCGACTGGAGGGTACGGAGCTGTTTTTT.

The chain is built from TRBV28 and TRBJ1-1, with 7 bases lining up with TRBD1. CDR3 length: 18 amino acids. Germline loops: CDR1 MDHEN, CDR2 SYDVKM. The J segment lost 1 base and the V segment lost 6 bases, leaving 17 bases of the junction unmatched. CDR3 sequence reads: CASSTPRWDRKSNTEAFF. In DNA form, the CDR3 reads TGTGCCAGCAGCACCCCCCGGTGGGACAGAAAATCGAACACTGAAGCTTTCTTT.

The chain recombines TRBV4-1 with TRBJ1-6, with TRBD1 identical over 7 bases. Trimming took 1 base from V and 7 from J; bases not matched to a gene: 10. Germline V gene sequence: CDR1 MGHRA, CDR2 YSYEKL. There are 17 residues in the CDR3. The CDR3: CASSQAPGTVVNSPLHF. CDR3 coding DNA: TGCGCCAGCAGCCAAGCCCCCGGGACAGTCGTAAATTCACCCCTCCACTTT.

The chain employs TRBV25-1 and TRBJ2-2; TRBD2 might be the D (5 bases). The germline V gene encodes CDR1 MGHDK and CDR2 SYGVNS. Deletions cut 10 bases from V and 5 bases from J, with 8 bases between. The CDR3 length is 11 residues. CDR3 nucleotide sequence: TGTGCCACCGGGGATACCGGGGAGCTGTTTTTT. This sequence encodes CATGDTGELFF.

The genes are TRBV12-3 or TRBV12-4 and TRBJ2-7; D tentatively reads TRBD1 or TRBD2 (5 bases each). Trimming took 4 bases from V and 2 from J, leaving 15 bases between them. The CDR3 runs to 15 residues. The CDR3 region is CASSSTGTVTYEQYF. CDR3 coding DNA: TGTGCCAGCAGTTCCACCGGGACCGTAACCTACGAGCAGTACTTC.

This clonotype was detected ten times or more. This CDR3 is CASSPVSGTSGVRGTDTQYF. The CDR3 nucleotides read TGCGCCAGCAGCCCCGTTTCGGGAACTAGCGGGGTTAGGGGCACAGATACGCAGTATTTT. The chain joins TRBV4-3 to TRBJ2-3, with TRBD2 matching 10 bases. Looked up from germline, CDR1 is LGHNA and CDR2 is YSLEER. Losses at the gene ends were 4 bases for V and 1 base for J; bases not matched to a gene: 17. This CDR3 has 20 amino acids.

This clonotype occurred a few times. This chain uses TRBV4-3 with TRBJ2-3; D might be TRBD1 or TRBD2, each matching 6 bases. This CDR3 contains 15 residues. The germline V gene has CDR1 LGHNA and CDR2 YSLEER. Trimming shortened V by 1 base and J by 7 bases, and 15 bases separated the two germline ends. The CDR3, as DNA: TGCGCCAGCAGCCAAGTCAACGAGGGGGGATATACGCAGTATTTT. Translation: CASSQVNEGGYTQYF.

In its sample, this clonotype was seen many times. The chain has TRBV18 and TRBJ1-1; the D gene is possibly TRBD1 (6 bases). With 8 bases removed from V and 3 bases from J, the gap between germline ends came to 13 bases. CDR3 length: 13 amino acids. Germline V gene data show CDR1 as KGHSH and CDR2 as LQKENI. CDR3 region: CASSPPGDTEAFF. The CDR3 DNA follows: TGTGCCAGCAGCCCCCCAGGGGACACTGAAGCTTTCTTT. The whole variable domain, filled in from reference TRBV18 and TRBJ1-1, reads NAGVMQNPRHLVRRRGQEARLRCSPMKGHSHVYWYRQLPEEGLKFMVYLQKENIIDESGMPKERFSAEFPKEGPSILRIQQVVRGDSAAYFCASSPPGDTEAFFGQGTRLTVV.

This clonotype has more than one count but fewer than ten. The V gene is TRBV27, the J gene TRBJ1-6, with unresolved D. V lost 0 bases and J lost 3, with 12 bases in between. Germline CDR1 and CDR2: MNHEY and SMNVEV (reference sequence). The CDR3 is 17 residues long. CDR3 in DNA: TGTGCCAGCAGTTTATCGCCAGACTCGTTCTATAATTCACCCCTCCACTTT. Amino acid sequence: CASSLSPDSFYNSPLHF.

Only a few counts were recorded for this clonotype. The chain joins TRBV7-2 to TRBJ2-3, with 7 positions matching TRBD2. The CDR3 loop spans 16 amino acids. The germline CDR1 and CDR2 sequences are SGHTA and FQGNSA. V trimming: 4 bases; J trimming: 2 bases; junction bases outside the gene matches: 9. The CDR3 loop reads CASSSPGLQVTDTQYF. CDR3 in DNA: TGTGCCAGCAGCTCGCCGGGACTACAGGTCACAGATACGCAGTATTTT.

The chain couples TRBV2 to TRBJ1-2; no firm D call. The germline V gene encodes CDR1 SNHLY and CDR2 FYNNEI. The CDR3 runs 11 residues. The CDR3 DNA is TGTGTCGGGGAACGGATCTATGGCTACACCTTC. Its translation is CVGERIYGYTF.

The chain links TRBV10-3 to TRBJ2-2; 10 bases agree with TRBD2. V gave up 10 bases and J gave up 3 bases; unmatched junction bases: 8. Germline V CDR1 and CDR2: ENHRY, SYGVKD. This CDR3 comprises 15 residues. The CDR3 DNA is TGTGCCACGTCTAAGCGGGGGGGCGACACCGGGGAGCTGTTTTTT. Its protein is CATSKRGGDTGELFF.

This clonotype appeared a few times. This chain joins TRBV27 and TRBJ1-6; no clear D. The CDR3 spans 16 residues. Germline-derived CDR1 and CDR2 are MNHEY and SMNVEV (reference sequence). V lost 5 bases to trimming and J lost 8 bases, with 19 bases between them. The CDR3 sequence is CASSPTTSRLDSPLHF. The CDR3 DNA is TGTGCCAGCAGTCCTACAACCTCAAGGCTAGATTCACCCCTCCACTTT.

The sample holds a few counts of this clonotype. The rearrangement uses TRBV7-9 and TRBJ1-4; D perhaps matches TRBD1 (6 bases). The V end was cut by 4 bases, the J end by 3 bases, with 9 bases between. This CDR3 has 14 amino acids. Germline V CDR1 and CDR2: SEHNR, FQNEAQ (reference sequence). CDR3: CASSSWGPNEKLFF. CDR3 bases: TGTGCCAGCAGCTCCTGGGGGCCTAATGAAAAACTGTTTTTT.

The J gene is TRBJ2-5, the V gene TRBV4-3, with D uncertain. Trimming stripped 0 bases from V and 4 bases from J, with 6 bases between. The CDR3 is 13 residues long. The V gene's germline CDR1 is LGHNA and CDR2 YSLEER. The CDR3 DNA reads TGCGCCAGCAGCCAAGAGACCCCAGAGACCCAGTACTTC. Protein sequence: CASSQETPETQYF.

This sequence joins TRBV27 and TRBJ1-6; D unresolved. This CDR3 spans 16 amino acids. The germline V gene encodes CDR1 MNHEY and CDR2 SMNVEV (reference sequence). V lost 0 bases and J 11 bases, leaving 17 bases between the germline ends. The CDR3 DNA follows: TGTGCCAGCAGTTTATCGATGGTAGGGCCCGGGGCACCCCTCCACTTT. This codes for CASSLSMVGPGAPLHF.

This clonotype has more than one count but fewer than ten. The chain couples TRBV11-2 to TRBJ2-7; 7 nucleotides match TRBD2. This CDR3 comprises 14 residues. J gave up 2 bases and V 5 bases, and 6 bases lay outside the gene matches. Germline V lookup: CDR1 SGHAT, CDR2 FQNNGV. CDR3 in DNA: TGTGCCAGCAGCCGCGGCGCGGGGGCCTACGAGCAGTACTTC. The encoded protein is CASSRGAGAYEQYF.

J is TRBJ2-6 and V is TRBV9; possible D gene TRBD2, 7 bases. CDR1 is SGDLS, CDR2 YYNGEE, per germline. The CDR3 contains 15 residues. V dropped 5 bases and J dropped 1 base, with 10 bases sitting between them. The CDR3 DNA follows: TGTGCCAGCAGGGGGGGGCGGTCTGGGGCCAACGTCCTGACTTTC. Protein sequence: CASRGGRSGANVLTF.

The V call is TRBV6-1, the J call TRBJ2-3; 10 nucleotides agree with TRBD2. The germline gives CDR1 MNHNS, CDR2 SASEGT. Losses at the gene ends were 5 bases for V and 2 bases for J; bases not matched to a gene: 4. The CDR3 has 15 amino acids. The CDR3 loop is CASSLSGGITDTQYF. Here the CDR3 DNA reads TGTGCCAGCAGTCTTAGCGGGGGGATCACAGATACGCAGTATTTT.

The genes are TRBV20-1 and TRBJ2-7; D unclear. Trimming took off 3 bases at V and 2 bases at J, with 8 bases between the two ends. Germline values: CDR1 DFQATT, CDR2 SNEGSKA (reference sequence). CDR3 size: 12 residues. As DNA, the CDR3 is TGCAGTGCTAGCGGTTCCACCTACGAGCAGTACTTC. Translation gives CSASGSTYEQYF.

The V and J genes are TRBV4-2 and TRBJ1-1; D might be TRBD1 (5 bases). V was cut by 5 bases and J by 8 bases, with 15 bases left in between. The CDR3 sequence is 13 residues long. Germline V gives CDR1 LGHNA, CDR2 YNFKEQ. CDR3 residues: CASSYRMTDEAFF. The CDR3 bases are TGTGCCAGCAGCTATCGGATGACAGACGAAGCTTTCTTT.

The V gene is TRBV5-1, the J gene TRBJ1-1; no reliable D call. V was trimmed by 4 bases and J by 3 bases, leaving 10 bases between them. This CDR3 is built from 13 residues. In germline, CDR1 is SGHRS, CDR2 YFSETQ. CDR3 sequence: CASSPDADTEAFF. The CDR3 DNA is TGCGCCAGCAGCCCCGATGCGGACACTGAAGCTTTCTTT.

This clonotype was seen a handful of times. The chain has TRBV12-3 or TRBV12-4 and TRBJ2-6; D gene unclear. The CDR3 spans 14 residues. The V and J ends lost 8 bases and 0 bases respectively, with 8 bases between them. For the CDR3, the DNA is TGTGCCAGCGCCACCCACTCTGGGGCCAACGTCCTGACTTTC. It encodes CASATHSGANVLTF.